These 12 T cell receptor beta chains originate from one sample sequenced in a study of T cell repertoires in cytomegalovirus infection. The antigens these receptors bind are not known. TCRdb analysed the reads with MiXCR anew, one entry per CDR3 protein. The sample lists 830,000 or so distinct CDR3 sequences; around a third were seen once. This specimen consisted of cultured CD8+ T cells from PBMCs, obtained from culture after CMV antigen stimulation. The receptors were gathered from a human donor in good health (CMV status not recorded). Some clones in this sample may be carry-over from other donors' samples.

Written as DNA, the CDR3 is TGTGCCAGCAGCGGGGAACTAGCGGCCGTGGATGAGCAGTTCTTC. This encodes CASSGELAAVDEQFF. The gene calls are TRBV9 and TRBJ2-1; TRBD2 matches at 8 bases. The CDR3 is made up of 15 amino acids. The germline CDR1 and CDR2 sequences are SGDLS and YYNGEE. The trim removed 3 bases at V and 8 bases at J, leaving 10 bases unmatched.

This clonotype was detected a few times. This chain connects TRBV11-2 to TRBJ2-1; 11 bases map to TRBD2. This CDR3 region has 17 residues. Looked up from germline, CDR1 is SGHAT and CDR2 is FQNNGV. The junction had 9 bases not matched to a gene; V was cut back by 1 base and J by 7 bases. The CDR3 bases are TGTGCCAGCAGCTTAGTATCGCCTAGCGGGGGGCGTAATGAGCAGTTCTTC. Translating it yields CASSLVSPSGGRNEQFF.

The chain employs TRBV10-2 and TRBJ1-1, with D perhaps TRBD1 (5 bases). Germline-derived CDR1 and CDR2 are WSHSY and SAAADI. V shed 10 bases and J shed 4 bases, with 10 bases lying between them. CDR3 length: 11 residues. The CDR3 reads CATVGGTEAFF. The CDR3 DNA is TGCGCCACCGTTGGGGGCACTGAAGCTTTCTTT.

This chain joins TRBV29-1 and TRBJ2-4; a weak D match, TRBD1 (5 bases). CDR1 and CDR2 from the germline V gene are SQVTM and ANQGSEA. This CDR3 is 15 amino acids long. Trimming left V 0 bases short and J 2 bases short, with 11 bases between. This chain's CDR3 is CSVEEIGDTKNIQYF. The CDR3 bases are TGCAGCGTTGAAGAAATAGGGGATACCAAAAACATTCAGTACTTC.

The rearrangement links TRBV4-1 to TRBJ2-2, with D perhaps matching TRBD1 (5 bases). The CDR3 loop spans 14 amino acids. Germline V gene data show CDR1 as MGHRA and CDR2 as YSYEKL. The V and J ends lost 0 bases and 3 bases respectively, with 5 bases between them. The chain's CDR3 is CASSQEGHTGELFF. CDR3 nucleotide sequence: TGCGCCAGCAGCCAAGAGGGGCACACCGGGGAGCTGTTTTTT.

The gene calls are TRBV5-5 and TRBJ1-6; a possible D gene is TRBD1 (5 bases). Looked up from germline, CDR1 is SGHKS and CDR2 is YYEKEE (reference sequence). V was clipped by 0 bases and J by 6 bases, with 13 bases between them. The CDR3 has 16 amino acids. CDR3 sequence reads: CASSLVRGSANSPLHF. CDR3 in DNA: TGTGCCAGCAGCTTGGTCCGGGGGTCGGCTAATTCACCCCTCCACTTT. The complete variable domain, with remaining parts taken from reference TRBV5-5 and TRBJ1-6, reads DAGVTQSPTHLIKTRGQQVTLRCSPISGHKSVSWYQQVLGQGPQFIFQYYEKEERGRGNFPDRFSARQFPNYSSELNVNALLLGDSALYLCASSLVRGSANSPLHFGNGTRLTVT.

This clonotype turned up a few times. J is TRBJ2-5 and V is TRBV19; D is unclear. Germline values: CDR1 LNHDA, CDR2 SQIVND (reference sequence). Trimming took 4 bases from V and 2 from J, leaving 14 bases between them. The CDR3 is made up of 15 amino acids. DNA of the CDR3: TGTGCCAGTAGTAAAAGGCTAGGGCCGCAAGAGACCCAGTACTTC. This translates into CASSKRLGPQETQYF.

V gene TRBV27 combines with J gene TRBJ2-7, with D perhaps assigned TRBD1 or TRBD2 (6 bases each). Trimming removed 6 bases from V and 2 bases from J, with 11 bases in between. Germline loops: CDR1 MNHEY, CDR2 SMNVEV (reference sequence). The length of the CDR3 is 13 residues. CDR3 amino acids: CASSQGGPYEQYF. The CDR3 nucleotides read TGTGCCAGCAGCCAAGGGGGGCCCTACGAGCAGTACTTC.

This clonotype was seen only a few times. The chain uses TRBV27 and TRBJ1-5; TRBD1 matches 7 bases. CDR1 and CDR2 from the germline V gene are MNHEY and SMNVEV (reference sequence). V trimming: 6 bases; J trimming: 2 bases; junction bases outside the gene matches: 4. The CDR3 extends over 14 amino acids. Here the CDR3 reads CASRKGGRNQPQHF. CDR3 coding DNA: TGTGCCAGCAGGAAAGGGGGCCGCAATCAGCCCCAGCATTTT.

The chain joins TRBV6-6 to TRBJ1-1; TRBD1 matches at 7 bases. Germline CDR1 reads MNHNY; CDR2 reads SVGAGI (reference sequence). J gave up 1 base and V 6 bases, and 5 bases lay outside the gene matches. This CDR3 comprises 14 residues. In DNA, the CDR3 is TGTGCCAGCAGATACAGGGGAGCGAACACTGAAGCTTTCTTT. This gives the protein CASRYRGANTEAFF.

This clonotype was counted many times. The V and J genes are TRBV7-6 and TRBJ2-3; TRBD2 matches 9 bases. The J segment lost 2 bases and the V segment lost 5 bases, leaving 8 bases of the junction unmatched. The CDR3 totals 16 residues. CDR1 is SGHVS, CDR2 FNYEAQ, per germline. The CDR3 reads CASSPGAGGPTDTQYF. The CDR3 DNA reads TGTGCCAGCAGCCCAGGGGCGGGGGGGCCCACAGATACGCAGTATTTT.

The chain couples TRBV12-5 to TRBJ2-5; 14 bases match TRBD2. Per germline, CDR1 LGHNT and CDR2 FRNRAP. CDR3 size: 16 residues. V was pared by 5 bases and J by 1 base, with 3 bases of the junction left unmatched. For the CDR3, the DNA is TGTGCTAGTGGTCAAGGGACTAGCGGGGGCCAAGAGACCCAGTACTTC. Translated: CASGQGTSGGQETQYF.